This T cell receptor beta chain was observed in a study of OX40 agonist ivuxolimab in advanced cancers. Sequenced by immunoSEQ multiplex PCR; TCRdb stores in-frame clones only, minus some. Among approximately 67,000 clones listed, roughly 84% were seen once. The input for sequencing was CD4+ or CD8+ T cells sorted from blood, taken in a trial of the OX40 agonist ivuxolimab. This clonotype was obtained from an adult with an advanced solid tumor such as melanoma, head and neck, liver or kidney cancer.

The CDR3 loop is CASSSRASGNTIYF. The CDR3 DNA reads as TGTGCCAGCAGTTCCCGGGCTTCTGGAAACACCATATATTTT. The chain employs TRBV7-2 and TRBJ1-3; D not resolved. Germline CDR1 and CDR2: SGHTA and FQGNSA. The V and J ends lost 6 bases and 1 base respectively, with 10 bases between them. The length of the CDR3 is 14 residues. The full variable domain, its missing parts supplied by reference TRBV7-2 and TRBJ1-3, is GAGVSQSPSNKVTEKGKDVELRCDPISGHTALYWYRQSLGQGLEFLIYFQGNSAPDKSGLPSDRFSAERTGGSVSTLTIQRTQQEDSAVYLCASSSRASGNTIYFGEGSWLTVV.